This T cell receptor beta chain was recovered during a study of CD8+ T cells in alopecia areata. Of note for this clone: The antigen is not known.

Findings of the study overall: More clonal than normal scalp was lesional scalp, particularly alopecia totalis/universalis. TCR sharing was clearer in mice than between patients, perhaps partly owing to patient HLA diversity.

CDR1 is SGHVS, CDR2 FQNEAQ, per germline. Trimming cost V 5 bases and J 2 bases, with 15 bases left between them. This CDR3 contains 15 residues. Investigators sorted PBMCs to obtain both CD4+ and CD8+ T cells. Following RNA extraction, reverse transcription yielded cDNA that acted as the sequencing template. Libraries were prepared by immunoSEQ multiplex PCR; TCRdb keeps only in-frame clonotypes and omits some of them. This sample has over 150,000 clones, with approximately 53% found just once. This sequence originates from a human donor in good health. V is TRBV7-8 and J is TRBJ1-2; possibly TRBD1 for D (6 bases). The sample taken for sequencing was CD8+ T cells sorted from blood. The CDR3 sequence: CASSQIGGPNYGYTF. CDR3 nucleotides: TGTGCCAGCAGCCAAATCGGGGGGCCCAACTATGGCTACACCTTC.